The rows below give T cell receptor beta chains drawn from one sample of a study of blood T cell repertoires in COVID-19. Repertoires were generated with immunoSEQ multiplex PCR, while TCRdb's copy carries only in-frame clones and drops some. The sample contains roughly 220,000 clones, around 83% of which appear only once. Sequencing input: PBMCs or T cells enriched from blood (not recorded which). These receptors originate from a woman in her 40s with acute COVID-19. The CDR3 runs from the conserved cysteine through the conserved F or W. D genes are given only for firm matches. Clone size is shown for a subset of rows, as once, few, many or a class of expanded clone.

NA	NA	TRBV6-1	TRBJ2-7	CASSEAYRMAYEQYF	TGTGCCAGCAGTGAAGCGTACAGGATGGCTTACGAGCAGTACTTC
NA	NA	TRBV29-1	TRBJ1-1	CSVRDRVNTEAFF	TGCAGCGTTCGTGACAGAGTGAACACTGAAGCTTTCTTT
TRBD1	NA	TRBV5-1	TRBJ1-2	CASSLDSGQGYGYTF	TGCGCCAGCAGCTTGGATTCGGGACAGGGGTATGGCTACACCTTC
NA	NA	TRBV30	TRBJ1-2	CAWNRDPNYGYTF	TGTGCCTGGAACAGGGACCCTAACTATGGCTACACCTTC
NA	once	TRBV7-2	TRBJ1-2	CASSLDRDYGYTF	TGTGCCAGCAGCTTAGACAGGGACTATGGCTACACCTTC
NA	NA	TRBV18	TRBJ1-1	CASSPSGVTEAFF	TGTGCCAGCTCCCCTTCCGGGGTAACTGAAGCTTTCTTT
NA	once	TRBV15	TRBJ2-5	CATSSPFGETQYF	TGTGCCACCAGCAGCCCCTTCGGAGAGACCCAGTACTTC
TRBD1	NA	TRBV6-5	TRBJ2-7	CASSPGQADEQYF	TGTGCCAGCAGTCCGGGACAGGCGGACGAGCAGTACTTC
TRBD1	NA	TRBV6-5	TRBJ2-1	CASSYGQGVDEQFF	TGTGCCAGCAGTTACGGGCAGGGGGTCGATGAGCAGTTCTTC
TRBD2	NA	TRBV5-4	TRBJ2-1	CASSLGWGSGKNSYNEQFF	TGTGCCAGCAGCTTGGGGTGGGGTAGCGGGAAAAACTCCTACAATGAGCAGTTCTTC
NA	NA	TRBV28	TRBJ2-5	CASSSNQRVGTQYF	TGTGCCAGCAGTTCAAACCAGCGCGTGGGGACCCAGTACTTC
NA	NA	TRBV5-5	TRBJ2-3	CASSLVGSDTQYF	TGTGCCAGCAGCTTGGTGGGCTCAGATACGCAGTATTTT
TRBD2	few	TRBV5-1	TRBJ2-1	CASKPGGAYNEQFF	TGCGCCAGCAAACCCGGGGGGGCCTACAATGAGCAGTTCTTC
NA	NA	TRBV7-2	TRBJ1-6	CASHLGTGLLNNSPLHF	TGTGCCAGCCATTTGGGCACAGGACTACTAAATAATTCACCCCTCCACTTT
TRBD2	NA	TRBV19	TRBJ2-5	CASSTSGGQETQYF	TGTGCCAGTTCGACTAGCGGGGGACAAGAGACCCAGTACTTC
NA	NA	TRBV27	TRBJ1-6	CASSLQYNSPLHF	TGTGCCAGCAGTTTACAATATAATTCACCCCTCCACTTT
TRBD1	NA	TRBV9	TRBJ1-4	CASSVATGGSELFF	TGTGCCAGCAGCGTAGCTACAGGGGGGTCGGAACTGTTTTTT
NA	NA	TRBV4-2	TRBJ2-3	CASSLRWDTQYF	TGTGCCAGCAGCCTGCGATGGGATACGCAGTATTTT
NA	NA	TRBV11-2	TRBJ1-3	CASSARQRRSGNTIYF	TGTGCCAGCAGCGCCCGACAGCGTCGCTCTGGAAACACCATATATTTT
TRBD1	few	TRBV4-3	TRBJ1-3	CASSQTQGAPGNTIYF	TGCGCCAGCAGCCAGACTCAGGGGGCGCCTGGAAACACCATATATTTT
TRBD1	NA	TRBV5-1	TRBJ2-1	CASSSGQGGAVYNEQFF	TGCGCCAGCAGCTCCGGACAGGGGGGAGCTGTCTACAATGAGCAGTTCTTC
NA	NA	TRBV11-2	TRBJ2-1	CASSIPLANEQFF	TGTGCCAGCAGCATCCCACTAGCCAATGAGCAGTTCTTC
NA	NA	TRBV10-3	TRBJ1-1	CAITGQPNTEAFF	TGTGCCATCACGGGACAACCGAACACTGAAGCTTTCTTT
NA	NA	TRBV28	TRBJ1-6	CASRVRVKSSYNSPLHF	TGTGCCAGCAGGGTACGGGTAAAGAGCTCCTATAATTCACCCCTCCACTTT
TRBD1	NA	TRBV5-1	TRBJ1-1	CASGTGGARTEAFF	TGCGCCAGCGGGACAGGGGGCGCGAGAACTGAAGCTTTCTTT
TRBD1	NA	TRBV13	TRBJ1-1	CASSSRGSLNTEAFF	TGTGCCAGCAGCTCCAGGGGGAGCCTGAACACTGAAGCTTTCTTT
NA	NA	TRBV6-6	TRBJ2-7	CASSYSPYSNYEQYF	TGTGCCAGCAGTTACTCCCCCTATTCAAACTACGAGCAGTACTTC
TRBD1	NA	TRBV3-1/TRBV3-2	TRBJ1-4	CASSAGTGVYEKLFF	TGTGCCAGCAGCGCCGGGACAGGGGTTTATGAAAAACTGTTTTTT
NA	NA	TRBV6-5	TRBJ2-3	CASSYDDSRTDTQYF	TGTGCCAGCAGTTACGACGACAGCCGCACAGATACGCAGTATTTT
NA	NA	TRBV27	TRBJ1-1	CASSLSWQSTMNTEAFF	TGTGCCAGCAGTTTATCGTGGCAATCGACAATGAACACTGAAGCTTTCTTT
TRBD2	NA	TRBV7-9	TRBJ2-7	CASSLVTSGRNEQYF	TGTGCCAGCAGCTTAGTGACTAGCGGGCGGAACGAGCAGTACTTC
NA	few	TRBV29-1	TRBJ2-4	CSVEEYGRGAKNIQYF	TGCAGCGTTGAAGAATATGGACGGGGGGCCAAAAACATTCAGTACTTC
NA	NA	TRBV29-1	TRBJ1-1	CSVEVQALEAFF	TGCAGCGTTGAAGTACAGGCCCTTGAAGCTTTCTTT